Shown below are 21 T cell receptor beta chains from a single sample sequenced in a study of shared clonotypes between healthy human individuals. The repertoire was sequenced with immunoSEQ multiplex PCR; TCRdb's copy has only in-frame clones and lacks some. The sample holds 850,000 to 1,200,000 clones; more than 65% are singletons and the top ten take 1.5%. Sequenced material: memory CD4+ T cells sorted from blood. Subset here: CD45RA-negative fraction. All receptors derive from a man between 18 and 29 years old in good health.

The rearrangement uses TRBV9 and TRBJ2-7, with D possibly TRBD2 on 5 matching bases. CDR1 and CDR2 from the germline V gene are SGDLS and YYNGEE. The CDR3 sequence is 13 residues long. V lost 5 bases and J lost 6, with 15 bases in between. CDR3 protein: CASSVDDRGEQYF. CDR3 coding DNA: TGTGCCAGCAGTGTCGATGATCGGGGCGAGCAGTACTTC.

The rearrangement uses TRBV18 and TRBJ2-3; 10 bases map to TRBD2. The CDR3 runs to 20 residues. V lost 0 bases to trimming and J lost 4 bases; unmatched junction nucleotides: 16. Germline CDR1 and CDR2: KGHSH and LQKENI. The CDR3 protein is CASSPPRDRLSGTSADTQYF. The CDR3 region has the DNA TGTGCCAGCTCACCACCGCGGGACAGGCTTTCCGGGACTAGCGCAGATACGCAGTATTTT. Full variable domain (remainder filled in from reference TRBV18 and TRBJ2-3): NAGVMQNPRHLVRRRGQEARLRCSPMKGHSHVYWYRQLPEEGLKFMVYLQKENIIDESGMPKERFSAEFPKEGPSILRIQQVVRGDSAAYFCASSPPRDRLSGTSADTQYFGPGTRLTVL.

This chain joins TRBV27 and TRBJ1-2; 8 nucleotides agree with TRBD1. The CDR3 contains 15 residues. The ends lost 5 bases at V and 3 bases at J; junction bases unmatched: 8. Germline-derived CDR1 and CDR2 are MNHEY and SMNVEV (reference sequence). CDR3 DNA sequence: TGTGCCAGCAGTCAAGGACAGGGCGTTTACTATGGCTACACCTTC. Translated, it gives CASSQGQGVYYGYTF.

Regarding this clone: A far more abundant clone sits one base away, making this likely a read error. The sample carries other DNA sequences with the same CDR3. The chain couples TRBV28 to TRBJ1-5, with D maybe TRBD1 (6 bases). Trimming took 3 bases from V and 2 from J, leaving 8 bases between them. Per germline, CDR1 MDHEN and CDR2 SYDVKM. The CDR3 runs to 14 residues. CDR3 sequence reads: CASSLGGGNQPQHF. The CDR3 DNA follows: TGTGCCAGCAGTTTGGGGGGCGGCAATCAGCCCCAGCATTTT. Full variable domain (missing parts from reference TRBV28 and TRBJ1-5): DVKVTQSSRYLVKRTGEKVFLECVQDMDHENMFWYRQDPGLGLRLIYFSYDVKMKEKGDIPEGYSVSREKKERFSLILESASTNQTSMYLCASSLGGGNQPQHFGDGTRLSIL.

The rearrangement links TRBV14 to TRBJ1-1; TRBD1 agrees at 9 bases. V dropped 3 bases and J dropped 11; count of bases not matched to a gene: 10. This CDR3 has 14 amino acids. The germline V gene has CDR1 SGHDN and CDR2 FVKESK. The chain's CDR3 is CASSQQIGTGSAFF. In DNA form, the CDR3 reads TGTGCCAGCAGCCAGCAGATAGGGACAGGGAGCGCTTTCTTT. Filled out from reference TRBV14 and TRBJ1-1, the complete variable domain reads EAGVTQFPSHSVIEKGQTVTLRCDPISGHDNLYWYRRVMGKEIKFLLHFVKESKQDESGMPNNRFLAERTGGTYSTLKVQPAELEDSGVYFCASSQQIGTGSAFFGQGTRLTVV.

The V call is TRBV5-1, the J call TRBJ2-3, with TRBD1 matching 9 bases. J lost 4 bases, V lost 4 bases, and 13 bases had no gene match. The CDR3 runs 17 residues. Germline lookup yields CDR1 SGHRS and CDR2 YFSETQ. The CDR3 nucleotides read TGCGCCAGCAGCCGAGGCGTGACAGGGGGATCTTCAGATACGCAGTATTTT. Translating gives CASSRGVTGGSSDTQYF.

This chain connects TRBV6-6 to TRBJ2-3; tentative D call: TRBD2 (5 bases). Trimming shortened V by 6 bases and J by 3 bases, and 13 bases separated the two germline ends. The CDR3 covers 14 residues. Germline V CDR1 and CDR2: MNHNY, SVGAGI (reference sequence). CDR3 sequence (DNA): TGTGCCAGCAGATCCGAGGGAACGACAGATACGCAGTATTTT. Its protein product is CASRSEGTTDTQYF.

V is TRBV10-3 and J is TRBJ2-3; D is perhaps TRBD1 (6 bases). The germline V and J ends were trimmed by 8 bases and 2 bases, with 11 bases remaining between them. The CDR3 covers 13 residues. The V gene's germline CDR1 is ENHRY and CDR2 SYGVKD. CDR3 nucleotide sequence: TGTGCCATCGCGGACAGAACCACAGATACGCAGTATTTT. Amino acids: CAIADRTTDTQYF.

The chain is built from TRBV2 and TRBJ2-2; 7 positions agree with TRBD1. The germline V gene has CDR1 SNHLY and CDR2 FYNNEI. The CDR3 extends over 15 amino acids. After removal of 6 bases from V and 4 bases from J, the junction contained 8 bases not matched to a gene. The CDR3, as DNA: TGTGCCAGCAGGAAAGAGACAGGGATCACCGGGGAGCTGTTTTTT. Protein: CASRKETGITGELFF.

Details on this clone: This same CDR3 is encoded by further DNA sequences in the sample. V and J are TRBV27 and TRBJ2-7, with 10 nucleotides matching TRBD2. CDR1 is MNHEY, CDR2 SMNVEV, per germline (reference sequence). The trim removed 2 bases at V and 1 base at J, leaving 2 bases unmatched. The CDR3 covers 15 residues. The CDR3 spells CASSLGLAVSYEQYF. The CDR3 bases are TGTGCCAGCAGTTTAGGACTAGCGGTTTCCTACGAGCAGTACTTC.

This sequence joins TRBV2 and TRBJ1-3; D is possibly TRBD1 (6 bases). V was shortened by 4 bases and J by 4 bases, with 20 bases between the two germline ends. The CDR3 length is 17 residues. Germline CDR1 is SNHLY and CDR2 is FYNNEI. The chain's CDR3 is CASSGDYLQGRGNTIYF. The CDR3 bases are TGTGCCAGCAGTGGAGACTACCTGCAGGGGAGGGGAAACACCATATATTTT.

The chain recombines TRBV11-2 with TRBJ1-4; 7 bases are shared with TRBD1. CDR1 and CDR2 from the germline V gene are SGHAT and FQNNGV. J lost 11 bases, V lost 5 bases, and 2 bases had no gene match. The CDR3 consists of 11 residues. The chain's CDR3 is CASSPGGKLFF. The CDR3 DNA sequence: TGTGCCAGCAGCCCAGGGGGGAAACTGTTTTTT.

The chain links TRBV21-1 to TRBJ1-2. TRBV21-1 is recorded as a pseudogene. This CDR3 has 14 residues. The CDR3 nucleotides are TGTGCCAGCCCCGGGAGGGCTCAGAACTATGGCTACACCTTC. Its protein is CASPGRAQNYGYTF.

Notes on this clone: The same CDR3 arises from other DNA sequences in this sample as well. CDR3 coding DNA: TGTGCCAGCTCACCGCGACAGGGGAACACTGAAGCTTTCTTT. This gives the protein CASSPRQGNTEAFF. V usage is TRBV18 and J usage is TRBJ1-1; 7 nucleotides line up with TRBD1. This CDR3 contains 14 residues. Germline V gives CDR1 KGHSH, CDR2 LQKENI. J gave up 1 base and V 3 bases, and 2 bases lay outside the gene matches.

V and J are TRBV27 and TRBJ1-1; possibly TRBD1 for D (6 bases). CDR3 length equals 14 residues. The germline V and J ends were trimmed by 6 bases and 4 bases, with 15 bases remaining between them. Germline CDR1 is MNHEY and CDR2 is SMNVEV (reference sequence). This CDR3 reads CASSTRGGSTEAFF. In DNA form, the CDR3 reads TGTGCCAGCAGCACCCGAGGGGGTTCCACTGAAGCTTTCTTT.

V usage is TRBV7-8 and J usage is TRBJ1-6; D gene unclear. Germline CDR1 SGHVS, CDR2 FQNEAQ. This CDR3 is built from 15 residues. Trimming removed 5 bases at V and 0 bases at J, with 8 bases between. CDR3 nucleotide sequence: TGTGCCAGCAGCCTCATTAGCTCCTATAATTCACCCCTCCACTTT. Translating it yields CASSLISSYNSPLHF.

CDR3 region: CASSLSGGGALYEQYF. For the CDR3, the DNA is TGTGCCAGCAGCTTATCGGGCGGGGGGGCCCTGTACGAGCAGTACTTC. The V gene is TRBV7-9, the J gene TRBJ2-7; 9 positions agree with TRBD2. Germline CDR1 is SEHNR and CDR2 is FQNEAQ (reference sequence). The CDR3 length is 16 residues. Trimming took 2 bases from V and 4 from J; bases not matched to a gene: 9.

The chain couples TRBV30 to TRBJ1-3; 8 nucleotides align to TRBD1. J was trimmed by 2 bases and V by 4 bases; bases with no gene match: 4. The length of the CDR3 is 14 residues. Germline loops: CDR1 GTSNPN, CDR2 SVGIG (reference sequence). Written as DNA, the CDR3 is TGTGCCTGGACGGACAGGGCTCCTGGAAACACCATATATTTT. It encodes CAWTDRAPGNTIYF.

The J gene is TRBJ1-2, the V gene TRBV6-1; D gene uncertain. The CDR3 extends over 17 amino acids. Germline CDR1 MNHNS, CDR2 SASEGT. V was trimmed by 4 bases and J by 8 bases, leaving 26 bases between them. CDR3 DNA sequence: TGTGCCAGCAGTGGGTACTCGGGGAGCTCCCCGGGATTCGGCTACACCTTC. Protein product: CASSGYSGSSPGFGYTF.

Worth noting for this clone: A far larger clone is just one base off, so this is likely a read error. Other DNA sequences of this sample code for an identical CDR3. The CDR3 loop reads CASSSTYEQYF. The CDR3 region has the DNA TGTGCCAGCAGCTCAACCTACGAGCAGTACTTC. The J gene is TRBJ2-7, the V gene TRBV7-9; no firm D call. From germline, CDR1 is SEHNR and CDR2 FQNEAQ (reference sequence). Trimming pared 4 bases from V and 2 bases from J, leaving 3 bases between. This CDR3 spans 11 amino acids.

The rearrangement joins TRBV6-1 to TRBJ2-5; D is unclear. The V gene's germline CDR1 is MNHNS and CDR2 SASEGT. This CDR3 has 14 amino acids. Trimming removed 4 bases at V and 0 bases at J, with 9 bases between. CDR3 coding DNA: TGTGCCAGCAGTGTTACTGACAACCAAGAGACCCAGTACTTC. This encodes CASSVTDNQETQYF.